The entry below describes one TCR beta chain. The antigen remains undetermined. The germline CDR1 and CDR2 sequences are SGHNT and YYREEE (reference sequence). Trimming removed 0 bases at V and 0 bases at J, with 16 bases between. CDR3 length: 18 amino acids. Researchers extracted total RNA from unfractionated whole blood. The data stem from a study of human T cells and chemical hapten exposure. Across the study: Small differences in pooled library volume mainly drove the variation in TCR yields per sample.

It was the library that attached unique molecular identifiers to individual cDNA molecules. Authors' data handling: From approximately 20,000 to 700,000 TCRs were found per sample, with a median of 95,638. TCRdb re-called the 5' RACE reads with MiXCR, one entry per CDR3 protein. TCRdb's processing, not the authors' own work, is the source of the V and J calls. The sample holds 75,000 or so distinct CDR3 sequences; about 15% are singletons and the top ten take under 7.5%. Overall study results and limits: Unchanged with DPC sensitization were TCRs above 1 in 1000 frequency.

The sequence was collected from a female donor in good health. The V call is TRBV5-4, the J call TRBJ2-1; possible D gene TRBD2, 5 bases. The CDR3 loop is CASSLVKMAEDSYNEQFF. The CDR3 DNA sequence: TGTGCCAGCAGCTTGGTGAAGATGGCGGAGGACTCCTACAATGAGCAGTTCTTC. Full variable domain (rest looked up from reference TRBV5-4 and TRBJ2-1): ETGVTQSPTHLIKTRGQQVTLRCSSQSGHNTVSWYQQALGQGPQFIFQYYREEENGRGNFPPRFSGLQFPNYSSELNVNALELDDSALYLCASSLVKMAEDSYNEQFFGPGTRLTVL.